Following are 13 T cell receptor beta chains from one sample sequenced in a study of blood T cell repertoires in COVID-19. Assay used: immunoSEQ multiplex PCR; TCRdb lists only in-frame clones, some missing. In the table there are 40,000 to 65,000 clones, approximately 86% of which are singletons. Specimen: peripheral blood. These receptors came from a man in his 70s with active COVID-19.

Points on this clone: The junction does not match germline at one end; this may be a read error. The chain is built from TRBV24-1 and TRBJ2-1; no clear D gene. CDR3 length equals 15 residues. The V gene's germline CDR1 is KGHDR and CDR2 SFDVKD. CDR3 bases: TGTGCCACCAGTGATCCCCGAACAATTTACAGTGAGCAGTTCTTC. Protein: CATSDPRTIYSEQFF.

V and J are TRBV27 and TRBJ2-1; D is possibly TRBD2 (5 bases). CDR1 and CDR2 (germline): MNHEY, SMNVEV (reference sequence). V was shortened by 5 bases and J by 9 bases, with 14 bases between the two germline ends. The CDR3 length is 13 residues. The CDR3 DNA is TGTGCCAGCAGTCCCACCTCTGCGGGTGAGCAGTTCTTC. This translates into CASSPTSAGEQFF.

The CDR3 DNA sequence: TGTGCCAGCAGCTTAGGCCCTCAGGGGAGCTACTACGAGCAGTACTTC. Protein: CASSLGPQGSYYEQYF. The rearrangement joins TRBV7-2 to TRBJ2-7; tentative D call: TRBD1 (6 bases). V was shortened by 1 base and J by 3 bases, with 16 bases between the two germline ends. Germline V CDR1 and CDR2: SGHTA, FQGNSA. CDR3 size: 16 residues.

This clone qualifies as medium-sized. The chain joins TRBV21-1 to TRBJ2-3; whether TRBD1, the table's D call, matches the DNA was not checked. TRBV21-1 is a documented pseudogene. There are 18 residues in the CDR3. In DNA, the CDR3 is TGTGCCAGCAGCAAATCGCAGGGGGACAGGGAGGACACAGATACGCAGTATTTT. It yields the protein CASSKSQGDREDTDTQYF.

The chain links TRBV5-6 to TRBJ2-7; 7 bases line up with TRBD1. The CDR3 runs 15 residues. Looked up from germline, CDR1 is SGHDT and CDR2 is YYEEEE. Germline trimming cut 2 bases from V and 4 bases from J; bases unmatched to any gene: 9. In DNA, the CDR3 is TGTGCCAGCAGCTTCCGGGACAGAGAATCATACGAGCAGTACTTC. This sequence encodes CASSFRDRESYEQYF.

The rearrangement links TRBV28 to TRBJ2-3, with TRBD1 matching over 7 bases. CDR3 length equals 15 residues. The V gene's germline CDR1 is MDHEN and CDR2 SYDVKM. The V and J ends lost 4 bases and 2 bases, in that order; junction bases with no gene match: 6. The CDR3 loop reads CASSWDSSITDTQYF. The CDR3 DNA reads TGTGCCAGCAGTTGGGACAGCTCTATCACAGATACGCAGTATTTT.

This chain links TRBV6-1 with TRBJ2-5, with 7 positions matching TRBD1. The CDR3 has 16 amino acids. With 1 base clipped from V and 3 bases from J, the junction kept 8 bases outside the gene matches. Germline V gene sequence: CDR1 MNHNS, CDR2 SASEGT. The CDR3 sequence: CASSEGEYRGEETQYF. The CDR3 DNA reads TGTGCCAGCAGTGAAGGTGAATACAGGGGTGAAGAGACCCAGTACTTC.

V and J are TRBV14 and TRBJ2-7; D perhaps matches TRBD2 (6 bases). The CDR3 extends over 12 amino acids. Trimming cost V 4 bases and J 6 bases, with 10 bases left between them. Germline V lookup: CDR1 SGHDN, CDR2 FVKESK. CDR3 coding DNA: TGTGCCAGCAGCCTCTTCGGGGGCGAGCAGTACTTC. It yields the protein CASSLFGGEQYF.

This chain's CDR3 is CASSPWGGGAEQYF. The CDR3, as DNA: TGTGCCAGCAGCCCATGGGGCGGGGGCGCCGAGCAGTACTTC. This sequence joins TRBV28 and TRBJ2-7; a possible D gene is TRBD2 (7 bases). V gave up 6 bases and J gave up 6 bases, with 18 bases separating them. The CDR3 is made up of 14 amino acids. Germline lookup yields CDR1 MDHEN and CDR2 SYDVKM.

V and J are TRBV4-2 and TRBJ2-2; 12 nucleotides align to TRBD2. Per the germline V gene, CDR1 is LGHNA and CDR2 is YNFKEQ. This CDR3 contains 19 residues. Trimming removed 0 bases from V and 6 bases from J; junction bases left unmatched: 11. CDR3 region: CASSQEGLAGWPPPGELFF. The DNA of the CDR3 is TGTGCCAGCAGCCAAGAAGGACTAGCGGGGTGGCCCCCCCCCGGGGAGCTGTTTTTT.

The chain recombines TRBV11-3 with TRBJ2-7, with TRBD2 matching 7 bases. Germline assignment: CDR1 SGHNT and CDR2 YENEEA. This CDR3 has 17 residues. The ends lost 5 bases at V and 3 bases at J; junction bases unmatched: 16. This chain's CDR3 is CASSPPSRVGGIYEQYF. The CDR3 nucleotides are TGTGCCAGCAGCCCACCATCCCGGGTGGGAGGGATCTACGAGCAGTACTTC.

The rearrangement joins TRBV9 to TRBJ2-2; D gene unclear. This CDR3 has 13 amino acids. Trimming stripped 3 bases from V and 4 bases from J, with 7 bases between. The germline gives CDR1 SGDLS, CDR2 YYNGEE. This CDR3 reads CASSGELTGELFF. The CDR3 DNA reads TGTGCCAGCAGCGGCGAGCTCACCGGGGAGCTGTTTTTT.

The V call is TRBV4-3, the J call TRBJ1-4; TRBD1 agrees at 10 bases. The CDR3 is 18 amino acids. Germline assignment: CDR1 LGHNA and CDR2 YSLEER. V shed 2 bases, J shed 8 bases, and the junction held 14 bases outside the gene matches. The CDR3 region has the DNA TGCGCCAGCAGCCAATACACTCAGGGGGGACAGGGGTCCGAAAAACTGTTTTTT. Translating it yields CASSQYTQGGQGSEKLFF.